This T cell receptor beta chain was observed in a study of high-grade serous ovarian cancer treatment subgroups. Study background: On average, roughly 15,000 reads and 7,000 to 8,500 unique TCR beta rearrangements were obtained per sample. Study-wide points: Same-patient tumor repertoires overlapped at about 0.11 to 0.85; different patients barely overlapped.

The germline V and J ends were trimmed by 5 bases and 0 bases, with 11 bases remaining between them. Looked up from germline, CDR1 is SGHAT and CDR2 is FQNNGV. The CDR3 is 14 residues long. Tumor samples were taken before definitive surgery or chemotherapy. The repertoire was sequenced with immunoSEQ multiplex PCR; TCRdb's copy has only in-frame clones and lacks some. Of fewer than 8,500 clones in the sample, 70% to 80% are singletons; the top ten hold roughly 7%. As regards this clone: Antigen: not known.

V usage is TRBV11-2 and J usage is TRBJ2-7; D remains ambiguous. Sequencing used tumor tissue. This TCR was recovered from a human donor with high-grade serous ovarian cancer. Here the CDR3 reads CASSTRLSSYEQYF. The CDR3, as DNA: TGTGCCAGCAGCACGAGGCTATCCTCCTACGAGCAGTACTTC. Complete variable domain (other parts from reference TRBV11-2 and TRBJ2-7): EAGVAQSPRYKIIEKRQSVAFWCNPISGHATLYWYQQILGQGPKLLIQFQNNGVVDDSQLPKDRFSAERLKGVDSTLKIQPAKLEDSAVYLCASSTRLSSYEQYFGPGTRLTVT.